These 29 T cell receptor beta chains were sequenced from one sample in a study of identical twins. TCRdb re-called the 5' RACE reads through MiXCR, storing one row per CDR3 protein. Found here are 1.5 million to 2 million distinct CDR3 sequences, about 30% of them singletons; the top ten hold around 0.3%. The sample was cord blood. These receptors all come from a newborn girl in good health.

This clonotype was seen only once. The chain is built from TRBV28 and TRBJ2-2; 7 nucleotides agree with TRBD2. This CDR3 contains 14 residues. Looked up from germline, CDR1 is MDHEN and CDR2 is SYDVKM. Losses at the gene ends were 10 bases for V and 5 bases for J; bases not matched to a gene: 10. CDR3 sequence reads: CATPGHGGTGELFF. The CDR3 DNA is TGTGCCACTCCCGGACACGGGGGGACCGGGGAGCTGTTTTTT.

This rearrangement joins TRBV7-9 to TRBJ2-1, with 10 bases that match TRBD2. The last part of the DNA fits TRBJ2-7 better; the J call may be wrong. This CDR3 is built from 16 residues. Germline lookup yields CDR1 SEHNR and CDR2 FQNEAQ (reference sequence). Here the CDR3 reads CASSLLHGLADNEQYF. In DNA form, the CDR3 reads TGTGCCAGCAGCTTACTCCACGGACTAGCGGACAATGAGCAGTACTTC.

This clonotype has just a few counts. The rearrangement uses TRBV7-2 and TRBJ2-7, with D tentatively TRBD2 (5 bases). The germline V gene has CDR1 SGHTA and CDR2 FQGNSA. V lost 5 bases and J 0 bases, leaving 14 bases between the germline ends. The CDR3 totals 15 residues. The CDR3 loop is CASSKGGANSYEQYF. The CDR3 DNA reads as TGTGCCAGCAGCAAAGGAGGCGCCAACTCCTACGAGCAGTACTTC.

This clonotype was observed once. The rearrangement uses TRBV20-1 and TRBJ2-4; D may match TRBD1 or TRBD2 (6 bases each). The J call is uncertain, as TRBJ2-7 better fits the DNA end. Germline assignment: CDR1 DFQATT and CDR2 SNEGSKA (reference sequence). The CDR3 contains 13 residues. CDR3 loop: CSARRGELNEQYF. Here the CDR3 DNA reads TGCAGTGCTAGAAGGGGGGAGCTCAACGAGCAGTACTTC.

The rearrangement links TRBV5-1 to TRBJ2-7; D is perhaps TRBD2 (5 bases). The V gene's germline CDR1 is SGHRS and CDR2 YFSETQ. This CDR3 is 13 amino acids long. V dropped 5 bases and J dropped 3 bases, with 12 bases sitting between them. CDR3 residues: CASRPDYFYEQYF. The CDR3 nucleotides are TGCGCCAGCAGGCCCGACTACTTCTACGAGCAGTACTTC.

This clonotype was seen more than once but under ten times. The chain has TRBV12-3 or TRBV12-4 and TRBJ1-1; 9 bases agree with TRBD1. The CDR3 loop spans 14 amino acids. V shed 4 bases and J 6 bases; nucleotides not matched to a gene: 6. CDR3 in amino acids: CASSSIGDRAEAFF. The CDR3 DNA reads as TGTGCCAGCAGTTCAATAGGGGACAGGGCTGAAGCTTTCTTT.

On this clonotype: An end of the junction differs from the germline gene, which may be a read error. The rearrangement uses TRBV14 and TRBJ1-6; no clear D gene. Germline CDR1 reads SGHDN; CDR2 reads FVKESK. CDR3 size: 16 residues. The CDR3 loop reads CVSSQVGGTTNSPLHF. CDR3 DNA sequence: TGTGTCAGCAGCCAAGTCGGAGGTACCACGAATTCACCCCTCCACTTT.

J is TRBJ1-4 and V is TRBV6-5; possible D gene TRBD1, 5 bases. The germline V gene encodes CDR1 MNHEY and CDR2 SVGAGI. V lost 0 bases to trimming and J lost 7 bases, with 15 bases between them. This CDR3 is 16 amino acids long. The CDR3 DNA sequence: TGTGCCAGCAGTTACTCGATTGGGGGGGGAGGTGAAAAACTGTTTTTT. This sequence encodes CASSYSIGGGGEKLFF.

The sample holds a few counts of this clonotype. This rearrangement joins TRBV20-1 to TRBJ2-5, with D possibly matching TRBD2 (5 bases). The assigned J gene may be wrong: the sequence end matches TRBJ2-4 better. Germline V gene lookup returns CDR1 DFQATT and CDR2 SNEGSKA (reference sequence). The CDR3 runs 13 residues. The CDR3 bases are TGCAGTGCTAGAGATTTCAGGAGGAACATTCAGTACTTC. Amino acid sequence: CSARDFRRNIQYF.

The chain links TRBV7-9 to TRBJ1-4, with D unclear. The germline V and J ends were trimmed by 1 base and 7 bases, with 13 bases remaining between them. Germline values: CDR1 SEHNR, CDR2 FQNEAQ (reference sequence). This CDR3 is built from 15 residues. The CDR3 DNA reads TGTGCCAGCAGCTTAGTGAGTGGGCTAGGTGAAAAACTGTTTTTT. As protein: CASSLVSGLGEKLFF.

The chain is built from TRBV5-5 and TRBJ2-6; D gene unclear. Germline V CDR1 and CDR2: SGHKS, YYEKEE (reference sequence). This CDR3 spans 16 amino acids. V was trimmed by 0 bases and J by 0 bases, leaving 7 bases between them. This chain's CDR3 is CASSLGDTSGANVLTF. DNA for the CDR3: TGTGCCAGCAGCTTGGGAGACACCTCTGGGGCCAACGTCCTGACTTTC.

The chain has TRBV4-1 and TRBJ2-3; 13 positions agree with TRBD2. V lost 3 bases and J lost 1; bases outside the gene matches: 25. Germline-derived CDR1 and CDR2 are MGHRA and YSYEKL. The CDR3 is made up of 24 amino acids. This CDR3 is CASSQYTHSARLAGGPPGTDTQYF. In DNA form, the CDR3 reads TGCGCCAGCAGCCAGTACACGCATTCAGCGAGACTAGCGGGAGGACCCCCGGGCACAGATACGCAGTATTTT.

In this sample, this clonotype turned up a few times. The V and J genes are TRBV6-1 and TRBJ2-7; 9 bases align to TRBD1. Trimming at V came to 6 bases and at J to 2 bases, leaving 20 bases not matched to a gene. This CDR3 is built from 19 residues. Germline CDR1 MNHNS, CDR2 SASEGT. The DNA for the CDR3 is TGTGCCAGCAGCCGCGCTCTCACTTTACCGGGACAGGGCACCTACGAGCAGTACTTC. This codes for CASSRALTLPGQGTYEQYF.

This clonotype was seen a few times. This chain uses TRBV10-3 with TRBJ1-6; 10 bases align to TRBD1. Trimming cost V 3 bases and J 8 bases; bases outside gene matches: 1. CDR1 and CDR2 from the germline V gene are ENHRY and SYGVKD. This CDR3 spans 14 amino acids. The CDR3 spells CAISDGQGDSPLHF. The CDR3 nucleotides read TGTGCCATCAGTGATGGACAGGGGGATTCACCCCTCCACTTT.

The chain links TRBV7-2 to TRBJ2-4; TRBD2 is a possible D gene (5 bases). The better agreement between TRBJ2-7 and the DNA end casts doubt on the J call. CDR1 is SGHTA, CDR2 FQGNSA, per germline. The CDR3 loop spans 14 amino acids. This CDR3 is CASGGPPLYYEQYF. CDR3 nucleotide sequence: TGTGCCAGCGGCGGGCCCCCCCTTTACTACGAGCAGTACTTC.

This clonotype was found a few times. V usage is TRBV10-3 and J usage is TRBJ1-5; D unresolved. CDR1 and CDR2 (germline): ENHRY, SYGVKD. Trimming removed 5 bases at V and 0 bases at J, with 5 bases between. The CDR3 spans 13 residues. CDR3 nucleotide sequence: TGTGCCATCAGTCACTATAGCAATCAGCCCCAGCATTTT. Translation gives CAISHYSNQPQHF.

This clonotype was counted a few times. The genes are TRBV5-1 and TRBJ2-3; 9 bases fit TRBD2. Germline values: CDR1 SGHRS, CDR2 YFSETQ. CDR3 length: 15 residues. The V gene end was trimmed by 6 bases and the J gene end by 3 bases; junction bases not matched to a gene: 8. The CDR3 region has the DNA TGCGCCAGCACCGAACCGGGACTAGCTACAGATACGCAGTATTTT. Its protein is CASTEPGLATDTQYF.

The J gene is TRBJ2-2, the V gene TRBV24-1, with TRBD2 identical over 7 bases. The CDR3 is made up of 14 amino acids. Germline CDR1 KGHDR, CDR2 SFDVKD. Germline trimming cut 8 bases from V and 5 bases from J; bases unmatched to any gene: 7. In DNA form, the CDR3 reads TGTGCCACCATGGCGGGAGAAAGAACCGGGGAGCTGTTTTTT. It yields the protein CATMAGERTGELFF.

This clonotype was seen a few times. J is TRBJ2-1 and V is TRBV24-1, with 7 nucleotides matching TRBD1. In germline, CDR1 is KGHDR, CDR2 SFDVKD. CDR3 length: 16 amino acids. V trimming: 3 bases; J trimming: 0 bases; junction bases outside the gene matches: 4. The chain's CDR3 is CATSDPRDSSYNEQFF. The CDR3 DNA is TGTGCCACCAGTGATCCCCGGGACAGCTCCTACAATGAGCAGTTCTTC.

The rearrangement uses TRBV6-5 and TRBJ2-4; D gene ambiguous. The DNA end favors TRBJ2-5, so the J call may be wrong. Per germline, CDR1 MNHEY and CDR2 SVGAGI. The CDR3 covers 15 residues. In nucleotides, the CDR3 is TGTGCCAGCAGTTACGAAGGACGGATACAAGAGACCCAGTACTTC. Translation gives CASSYEGRIQETQYF.

V gene TRBV7-9 combines with J gene TRBJ2-1, with TRBD1 as a possible D gene (6 bases). This CDR3 is 17 amino acids long. V lost 1 base and J 7 bases, leaving 20 bases between the germline ends. Germline CDR1 and CDR2: SEHNR and FQNEAQ (reference sequence). CDR3 DNA sequence: TGTGCCAGCAGCTTAGGTACCGGACAGCAAACGGGTAATGAGCAGTTCTTC. Translation: CASSLGTGQQTGNEQFF.

This clonotype appeared a few times. The chain links TRBV12-3 or TRBV12-4 to TRBJ1-2; 7 bases align to TRBD1. V trimming: 6 bases; J trimming: 4 bases; junction bases outside the gene matches: 11. The CDR3 covers 15 residues. DNA for the CDR3: TGTGCCAGCAGACCAACAGGGGAAGGAAGCTATGGCTACACCTTC. It encodes CASRPTGEGSYGYTF.

This clonotype was seen more than once but under ten times. The chain combines TRBV20-1 with TRBJ2-5; 8 bases map to TRBD2. The DNA end lines up better with TRBJ2-7; the J call may be wrong. CDR1 is DFQATT, CDR2 SNEGSKA, per germline (reference sequence). CDR3 size: 14 residues. The CDR3 DNA sequence: TGCAGTGCTAGAGCGGGGGGGACAACCTACGAGCAGTACTTC. As protein: CSARAGGTTYEQYF.

This clonotype was detected only a few times. The rearrangement joins TRBV6-5 to TRBJ1-6; D unclear. V was pared by 5 bases and J by 6 bases, with 11 bases between. Germline V gene data show CDR1 as MNHEY and CDR2 as SVGAGI. This CDR3 comprises 14 residues. Here the CDR3 reads CASSNAFFNSPLHF. CDR3 bases: TGTGCCAGCAGTAATGCCTTTTTTAATTCACCCCTCCACTTT.

The chain combines TRBV3-1 with TRBJ2-1; a weak D match, TRBD1 (6 bases). Germline V gene data show CDR1 as LGHDT and CDR2 as YNNKEL (reference sequence). Trimming left V 1 base short and J 7 bases short, with 11 bases between. The CDR3 consists of 14 residues. CDR3 sequence reads: CASSQVWGQNEQFF. CDR3 coding DNA: TGTGCCAGCAGCCAAGTCTGGGGGCAGAATGAGCAGTTCTTC.

This chain links TRBV5-1 with TRBJ2-7, with a possible D match to TRBD1 (6 bases). Germline V lookup: CDR1 SGHRS, CDR2 YFSETQ. The CDR3 spans 15 residues. Trimming removed 0 bases from V and 4 bases from J, with 14 bases in between. CDR3 sequence (DNA): TGCGCCAGCAGCTTGGTTTGGGACACTAGATACGAGCAGTACTTC. As protein: CASSLVWDTRYEQYF. The whole variable domain, remainder taken from reference TRBV5-1 and TRBJ2-7, is KAGVTQTPRYLIKTRGQQVTLSCSPISGHRSVSWYQQTPGQGLQFLFEYFSETQRNKGNFPGRFSGRQFSNSRSEMNVSTLELGDSALYLCASSLVWDTRYEQYFGPGTRLTVT.

The chain combines TRBV27 with TRBJ1-6; TRBD1 might be the D (6 bases). The CDR3 is made up of 15 amino acids. Germline CDR1 reads MNHEY; CDR2 reads SMNVEV (reference sequence). V lost 7 bases and J 6 bases, leaving 16 bases between the germline ends. The CDR3 DNA is TGTGCCAGCACCCAACAAGGACAGCGTAATTCACCCCTCCACTTT. Translating gives CASTQQGQRNSPLHF.

This chain joins TRBV4-2 and TRBJ1-5; D not resolved. CDR3 length: 15 amino acids. The V and J ends lost 2 bases and 3 bases respectively, with 11 bases between them. The germline gives CDR1 LGHNA, CDR2 YNFKEQ. CDR3 DNA sequence: TGTGCCAGCAGCCAATTTCAGTTTTACAATCAGCCCCAGCATTTT. Translating gives CASSQFQFYNQPQHF.

The chain joins TRBV9 to TRBJ2-7; 7 nucleotides line up with TRBD1. This CDR3 region has 15 residues. The V gene end was trimmed by 0 bases and the J gene end by 4 bases; junction bases not matched to a gene: 7. The germline V gene encodes CDR1 SGDLS and CDR2 YYNGEE. CDR3 sequence (DNA): TGTGCCAGCAGCGTAGGAACAGGGGTAGCATACGAGCAGTACTTC. Translated, it gives CASSVGTGVAYEQYF.